This record concerns one TCR beta chain sequence. This entry comes from a study of radiotherapy plus CTLA-4 blockade in lung cancer. Here immunoSEQ multiplex PCR was the method, and the copy in TCRdb shows in-frame clones only, minus some. The sample includes 75,000 to 100,000 clones, 65% to 80% seen only once; the top ten take 2.8%. Sequenced material: peripheral blood, taken from a patient treated with radiotherapy plus ipilimumab. The TCR was taken from a human donor with non-small cell lung cancer who had a partial response to radiotherapy plus ipilimumab. Some clones in this sample may be carry-over from other donors' samples.

CDR3 nucleotides: TGTGCCAGCAGTCCGCGGAGGTTCGAGCAGTTCTTC. This gives the protein CASSPRRFEQFF. The chain recombines TRBV12-1 with TRBJ2-1; TRBD2, the D gene given by the table, was not confirmed from the DNA. TRBV12-1 is shown as a pseudogene. CDR3 length: 12 residues.